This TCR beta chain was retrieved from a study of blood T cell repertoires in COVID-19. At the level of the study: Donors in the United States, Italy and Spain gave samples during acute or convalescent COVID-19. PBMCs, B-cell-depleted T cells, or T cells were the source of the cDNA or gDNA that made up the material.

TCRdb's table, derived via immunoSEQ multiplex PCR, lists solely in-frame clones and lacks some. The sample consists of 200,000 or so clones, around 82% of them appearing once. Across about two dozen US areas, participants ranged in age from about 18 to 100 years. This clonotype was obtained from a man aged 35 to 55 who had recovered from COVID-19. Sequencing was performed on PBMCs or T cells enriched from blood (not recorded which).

The DNA of the CDR3 is TGTGCCAGCAGCTCCAAGCGGGGGGGAAACAATGAGCAGTTCTTC. It encodes CASSSKRGGNNEQFF. This chain connects TRBV7-2 to TRBJ2-1; 10 nucleotides line up with TRBD2. The CDR3 has 15 amino acids. The junction had 5 bases not matched to a gene; V was cut back by 4 bases and J by 5 bases. Germline CDR1 is SGHTA and CDR2 is FQGNSA.